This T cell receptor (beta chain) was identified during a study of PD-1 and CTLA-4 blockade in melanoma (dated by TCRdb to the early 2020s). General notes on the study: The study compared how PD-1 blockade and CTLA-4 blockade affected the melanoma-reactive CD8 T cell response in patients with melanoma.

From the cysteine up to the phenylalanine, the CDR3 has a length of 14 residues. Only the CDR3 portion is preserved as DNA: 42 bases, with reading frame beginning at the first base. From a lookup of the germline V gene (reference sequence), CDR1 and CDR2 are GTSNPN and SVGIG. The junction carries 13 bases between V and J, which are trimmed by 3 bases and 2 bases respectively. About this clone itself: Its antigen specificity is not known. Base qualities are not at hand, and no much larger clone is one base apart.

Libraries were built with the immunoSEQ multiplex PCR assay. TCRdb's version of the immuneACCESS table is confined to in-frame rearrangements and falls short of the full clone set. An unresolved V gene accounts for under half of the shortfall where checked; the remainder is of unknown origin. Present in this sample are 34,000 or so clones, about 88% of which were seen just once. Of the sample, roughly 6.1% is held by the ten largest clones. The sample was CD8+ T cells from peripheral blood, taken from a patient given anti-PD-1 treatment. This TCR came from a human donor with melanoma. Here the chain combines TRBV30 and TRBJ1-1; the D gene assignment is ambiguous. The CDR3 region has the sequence CAWRTGPGNTEAFF. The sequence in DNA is TGTGCCTGGAGAACCGGACCGGGAAACACTGAAGCTTTCTTT.